Listed here are 3 T cell receptor beta chains from one sample, sequenced in a study of control samples from healthy donors and cancer patients. Profiled with immunoSEQ multiplex PCR; TCRdb holds only in-frame clones, not every one. Of around 49,000 clones in the sample, roughly 90% were seen once. The source material was PBMCs. The receptors shown here come from a man aged 35 to 55 with colorectal cancer.

The chain uses TRBV7-9 and TRBJ2-1; D uncertain. V lost 6 bases to trimming and J lost 5 bases, with 5 bases between them. CDR3 length: 11 residues. Germline V gene data show CDR1 as SEHNR and CDR2 as FQNEAQ (reference sequence). CDR3 nucleotides: TGTGCCAGCAGTCTAAACAATGAGCAGTTCTTC. It codes for CASSLNNEQFF. The full variable domain, its missing parts supplied by reference TRBV7-9 and TRBJ2-1, is DTGVSQNPRHKITKRGQNVTFRCDPISEHNRLYWYRQTLGQGPEFLTYFQNEAQLEKSRLLSDRFSAERPKGSFSTLEIQRTEQGDSAMYLCASSLNNEQFFGPGTRLTVL.

CDR3 amino acids: CASSFIRSTDTQYF. CDR3 DNA sequence: TGCGCCAGCAGCTTTATACGTAGCACAGATACGCAGTATTTT. This chain connects TRBV5-1 to TRBJ2-3, with D uncertain. This CDR3 is built from 14 residues. CDR1 is SGHRS and CDR2 is YFSETQ in the germline V gene. V shed 2 bases and J shed 0 bases, with 7 bases lying between them.

The chain employs TRBV27 and TRBJ2-5; 8 nucleotides align to TRBD2. The germline gives CDR1 MNHEY, CDR2 SMNVEV (reference sequence). This CDR3 has 17 amino acids. Trimming cost V 7 bases and J 5 bases; bases outside gene matches: 18. CDR3 loop: CASKRLYSGNRGETQYF. DNA for the CDR3: TGTGCCAGCAAAAGACTGTATAGCGGGAATCGCGGGGAGACCCAGTACTTC.